What follows is one TCR beta chain and its context. Its target antigen remains unknown. Base qualities are missing; no much larger clone stands one base away. The library relied on the immunoSEQ multiplex PCR assay. For most patients, genomic DNA was subjected to high-throughput TCR-beta CDR3 sequencing by Adaptive Biotechnologies. Processing in the source paper ran as follows. Adaptive's ImmunoSEQ software was the source of the TCR sequencing data for 15 to 20 patients, while a few other patients were processed with MiXCR and VDJtools. CDR3 nucleotide sequences shared between donor and recipient were removed because their origin could not be assigned. Alloreactive clones required at least 2-fold expansion over unstimulated cells and minimum CFSE-low frequency of 0.002% (template counts) or 0.001% (read counts). Clones were considered mappable if detected in sequenced pre-transplant spleen, lymph node, or MLR CFSE-low populations of the donor or recipient. Cumulative frequency of alloreactive clones was calculated as a percentage of all sequences weighted by copy number. This is the immuneACCESS table as TCRdb keeps it, with only in-frame sequences that have V and J called. A part of the clones is gone; compared with another copy, unresolved V genes explain less than half, and the rest is unexplained. From that table come the V and J calls and clone size; the DNA was used to work out D and trimming. For this sample there are approximately 89,000 clones; approximately 92% appear just once. The ten largest clones capture around 15% of the sample.

The data originate from a study of graft-versus-host responses after intestinal transplantation (dated by TCRdb to the early 2020s). Regarding the study in general: Recipients received multivisceral, liver-intestinal, or isolated intestinal transplants. Every recipient was given anti-thymocyte globulin induction, followed by around three years of maintenance tacrolimus and steroids. After intestinal transplantation, graft-versus-host and host-versus-graft alloreactive T cell clones in the graft, circulation and bone marrow were tracked using bulk TCR-beta CDR3 sequencing. To identify alloreactive clones, pre-transplant mixed lymphocyte reaction products were sequenced and compared with unstimulated pre-transplant donor and recipient T cells. The cohort enrolled 20 to 30 intestinal transplant recipients, one of whom was a retransplant, and a few patients without pretransplant specimens were excluded. Donor T cell macrochimerism was defined as a peak of at least 4% donor T cells among recipient peripheral blood mononuclear cells. Instead of going to the commercial service, samples from a few later patients were sequenced in-house on an Illumina MiSeq and processed with MiXCR.

Study-level results and caveats: Early after transplant, declines in HvG clones were associated with peak levels of circulating GvH clones. In the allografts of patients with donor T cell macrochimerism, GvH to HvG T cell clonal ratios were high. Conclusions were limited by the relatively low number and heterogeneity of intestinal transplant patients. GvH clones turned up in recipient bone marrow, with some appearing earlier in ileal mucosa or blood, a pattern consistent with an intestinal mucosal origin.

Blood samples were collected up to 4 times in the first month after transplant and then at least monthly when available. The sequence was obtained from a human patient who received an intestinal transplant, so some T cells may come from the graft donor. The sequencing used PBMCs, collected around 68 weeks after intestinal transplant.

The DNA is as follows: TGTGCCAGCAGCTTATTTGGGACAGGGGGATTGGACGAGCAGTACTTC. It specifies CASSLFGTGGLDEQYF. This chain joins TRBV13 to TRBJ2-7, with TRBD1 matching 11 junction bases. CDR1 and CDR2 are read off the germline V gene (reference sequence) as PRHDT and FYEKMQ. The CDR3 starts with the cysteine, ends with the phenylalanine, and has 16 residues. Of the read, only the CDR3 DNA is kept; its 48 bases are in frame from base 1. Germline trimming amounts to 2 bases on V and 5 bases on J, with 8 as the count of junction bases outside the gene matches. Joined to the reference TRBV13 and TRBJ2-7 proteins, this CDR3 gives the full variable domain: AAGVIQSPRHLIKEKRETATLKCYPIPRHDTVYWYQQGPGQDPQFLISFYEKMQSDKGSIPDRFSAQQFSDYHSELNMSSLELGDSALYFCASSLFGTGGLDEQYFGPGTRLTVT.